The 20 T cell receptor beta chains listed next were all sequenced from one sample in a study of prognosis after radiotherapy for stage I lung cancer. Amplification of TCR beta CDR3 from genomic DNA used two-round multiplex PCR. With primers specific to each TRBV and TRBJ gene, the first-round PCR was performed. One entry per CDR3 protein, called by TCRdb with MiXCR from the multiplex PCR reads. The sample carries about 14,000 distinct CDR3 sequences, 45% to 55% recorded once. The specimen comprised PBMCs, sampled before or after stereotactic body radiation therapy (not recorded which). The receptors come from a donor over 45 with non-small cell lung cancer.

In its sample, this clonotype is medium-sized. The chain recombines TRBV20-1 with TRBJ2-2; possible D gene TRBD2, 5 bases. CDR1 is DFQATT, CDR2 SNEGSKA, per germline (reference sequence). Trimming shortened V by 0 bases and J by 6 bases, and 20 bases separated the two germline ends. This CDR3 region has 17 residues. CDR3 protein: CSARDLRGPPGAGELFF. The CDR3 DNA reads TGCAGTGCTAGAGATTTAAGAGGGCCCCCCGGCGCCGGGGAGCTGTTTTTT.

The gene calls are TRBV27 and TRBJ2-2; no definite D call. Per germline, CDR1 MNHEY and CDR2 SMNVEV (reference sequence). CDR3 length: 15 amino acids. V was pared by 5 bases and J by 1 base, with 11 bases between. The CDR3 DNA reads as TGTGCCAGCAGTATGGGTTGGGGGAACACCGGGGAGCTGTTTTTT. Translating it yields CASSMGWGNTGELFF.

Concerning this clonotype itself: Given a far larger clone just one base away, this is likely a sequencing read error. This chain links TRBV6-2 or TRBV6-3 with TRBJ2-2, with TRBD2 as a possible D gene (6 bases). The CDR3 contains 14 residues. The V gene's germline CDR1 is MNHEY and CDR2 SVGEGT. The ends were cut back, 2 bases at V and 5 bases at J, with 9 bases in the middle. In DNA form, the CDR3 reads TGTGCCAGCAGTTACGGGAGGAGGACCGGGGAGCTGTTTTTT. Protein product: CASSYGRRTGELFF.

This clonotype was recorded a few times. A clone one base away is much larger, so this may be a read error. V gene TRBV4-1 combines with J gene TRBJ2-3; D not certain. V was shortened by 3 bases and J by 5 bases, with 6 bases between the two germline ends. Looked up from germline, CDR1 is MGHRA and CDR2 is YSYEKL. The CDR3 is made up of 12 amino acids. The CDR3 protein is CASSQEIDTQYF. The CDR3 DNA follows: TGCGCCAGCAGCCAGGAAATAGATACGCAGTATTTT.

The chain links TRBV10-3 to TRBJ1-3; D is ambiguous. In germline, CDR1 is ENHRY, CDR2 SYGVKD. Trimming cost V 3 bases and J 3 bases, with 15 bases left between them. The CDR3 sequence is 16 residues long. The CDR3 protein is CAISELPATDGNTIYF. CDR3 in DNA: TGTGCCATCAGTGAATTGCCGGCGACTGATGGAAACACCATATATTTT.

The V gene is TRBV6-1, the J gene TRBJ2-7; unclear D gene. Trimming stripped 6 bases from V and 0 bases from J, with 15 bases between. Looked up from germline, CDR1 is MNHNS and CDR2 is SASEGT. The CDR3 extends over 15 amino acids. The CDR3 here is CASRGVVAFSYEQYF. CDR3 coding DNA: TGTGCCAGCAGAGGTGTTGTGGCGTTCTCCTACGAGCAGTACTTC.

With respect to this clonotype: A far bigger clonotype differs at one base, so this is likely a read error. The conserved phenylalanine or tryptophan is not found at the CDR3 terminus, so this likely reflects a read error. The chain combines TRBV6-8 with TRBJ1-1; no clear D gene. Between the trimmed V and J ends, which lost 5 bases and 1 base, there was a span of 8 bases. Germline CDR1 is MNHGY and CDR2 is SAAAGT. The CDR3 covers 13 residues. The CDR3 nucleotides read TGTGCCAGCAGTGAATTTGGGAACACTGAAGCTTTCCTT. Protein sequence: CASSEFGNTEAFL.

The table lists this clonotype with a few counts. This chain links TRBV18 with TRBJ2-3; 11 positions match TRBD2. Looked up from germline, CDR1 is KGHSH and CDR2 is LQKENI. V trimming: 1 base; J trimming: 4 bases; junction bases outside the gene matches: 4. The CDR3 extends over 16 amino acids. Here the CDR3 reads CASSPLTSGGSDTQYF. As DNA, the CDR3 is TGTGCCAGCTCACCACTAACTAGCGGGGGATCAGATACGCAGTATTTT.

On this clonotype itself: Only one base separates this from a far larger clonotype, so it likely reflects a read error. The chain employs TRBV7-9 and TRBJ2-2, with a possible D match to TRBD1 (5 bases). CDR3 size: 16 residues. The germline V gene has CDR1 SEHNR and CDR2 FQNEAQ (reference sequence). Trimming removed 7 bases at V and 0 bases at J, with 15 bases between. This chain's CDR3 is CASITQGASNTGELFF. The CDR3 nucleotides are TGTGCCAGCATCACCCAGGGCGCTTCGAACACCGGGGAGCTGTTTTTT. The variable domain in full, with the rest retrieved from reference TRBV7-9 and TRBJ2-2, is DTGVSQNPRHKITKRGQNVTFRCDPISEHNRLYWYRQTLGQGPEFLTYFQNEAQLEKSRLLSDRFSAERPKGSFSTLEIQRTEQGDSAMYLCASITQGASNTGELFFGEGSRLTVL.

The CDR3: CASKRKDRESSPLHF. CDR3 bases: TGTGCCAGTAAGCGGAAGGACAGGGAATCTTCACCCCTCCACTTT. The chain joins TRBV19 to TRBJ1-6; TRBD1 aligns across 8 bases. The germline V gene has CDR1 LNHDA and CDR2 SQIVND (reference sequence). Trimming cost V 7 bases and J 9 bases; bases outside gene matches: 11. This CDR3 is built from 15 residues.

This clonotype has only a few counts. The rearrangement links TRBV7-3 to TRBJ2-2; D unclear. The CDR3 length is 13 residues. Germline V gene lookup returns CDR1 SGHTA and CDR2 FQGTGA. V was pared by 8 bases and J by 1 base, with 8 bases between. The CDR3 sequence: CASGLGNTGELFF. For the CDR3, the DNA is TGTGCCAGCGGTCTGGGGAACACCGGGGAGCTGTTTTTT.

Concerning this clonotype: A much more abundant neighbour one base away suggests this may be a read error. The chain combines TRBV5-4 with TRBJ2-7; D not resolved. V was shortened by 2 bases and J by 3 bases, with 9 bases between the two germline ends. The CDR3 extends over 13 amino acids. From germline, CDR1 is SGHNT and CDR2 YYREEE (reference sequence). DNA of the CDR3: TGTGCCAGCAGCTTTTATCCGTACTACGAGCAGTACTTC. Translating gives CASSFYPYYEQYF.

This clonotype was observed at least ten times. V gene TRBV11-2 combines with J gene TRBJ2-1; TRBD1 might be the D (6 bases). Looked up from germline, CDR1 is SGHAT and CDR2 is FQNNGV. Trimming removed 4 bases from V and 0 bases from J, with 19 bases in between. CDR3 size: 18 residues. Here the CDR3 DNA reads TGTGCCAGCAGCTCGATCTTAGGCCAGGGGCCCTCCTACAATGAGCAGTTCTTC. Translating gives CASSSILGQGPSYNEQFF.

The chain joins TRBV5-1 to TRBJ1-2; perhaps TRBD1 as D (6 bases). This CDR3 is 14 amino acids long. V was trimmed by 1 base and J by 8 bases, leaving 15 bases between them. Germline V gene sequence: CDR1 SGHRS, CDR2 YFSETQ. The CDR3 is CASSLSRGRVGYTF. The CDR3 coding sequence is TGCGCCAGCAGCTTGTCCCGGGGGCGAGTGGGCTACACCTTC.

This clonotype was observed many times. The chain joins TRBV10-3 to TRBJ1-1, with 9 bases that match TRBD1. The CDR3 runs to 12 residues. With V trimmed by 6 bases and J by 8 bases, 4 bases remained unmatched. The germline V gene encodes CDR1 ENHRY and CDR2 SYGVKD. The CDR3 loop reads CAISEDRGEAFF. DNA of the CDR3: TGTGCCATCAGCGAGGACAGGGGAGAAGCTTTCTTT.

Note on this clonotype: A read error is likely here: a far larger clone is one base away. The genes are TRBV6-8 and TRBJ2-3, with D perhaps matching TRBD2 (6 bases). Between the trimmed V and J ends, which lost 5 bases and 7 bases, there was a span of 25 bases. The CDR3 length is 17 residues. Germline-derived CDR1 and CDR2 are MNHGY and SAAAGT. CDR3 region: CASSEALGSGSSYTQYF. In DNA, the CDR3 is TGTGCCAGCAGTGAAGCGTTGGGTAGCGGCTCGTCCTATACGCAGTATTTT.

Note on this clonotype: Compared with germline, one end of the junction differs, possibly owing to a read error. The chain recombines TRBV5-8 with TRBJ2-2, with TRBD2 matching 15 bases. This CDR3 contains 18 residues. Germline loops: CDR1 SGHTS, CDR2 YDEGEE. Written as DNA, the CDR3 is TGCGCCATCAGCCTCTGGACTAGCGGGAGGGCCCTCGCCGGGGAGCTGTTTTTT. This encodes CAISLWTSGRALAGELFF. Drawing the rest from reference TRBV5-8 and TRBJ2-2, the complete variable domain is EAGVTQSPTHLIKTRGQQATLRCSPISGHTSVYWYQQALGLGLQFLLWYDEGEERNRGNFPPRFSGRQFPNYSSELNVNALELEDSALYLCAISLWTSGRALAGELFFGEGSRLTVL.

This clonotype was found many times. This chain connects TRBV20-1 to TRBJ2-1; TRBD2 matches at 11 bases. This CDR3 has 12 amino acids. Looked up from germline, CDR1 is DFQATT and CDR2 is SNEGSKA (reference sequence). The CDR3 bases are TGCTCCAGACTAGCGGGATGGAATGAGCAGTTCTTC. This translates into CSRLAGWNEQFF.

V gene TRBV15 combines with J gene TRBJ1-1; no clear D. Germline CDR1 LNHNV, CDR2 YYDKDF (reference sequence). The CDR3 has 11 amino acids. Between the trimmed V and J ends, which lost 5 bases and 4 bases, there was a span of 5 bases. CDR3 bases: TGTGCCACCAGCCTAGGCACTGAAGCTTTCTTT. It encodes CATSLGTEAFF.

In regard to this clonotype: Given a far larger clone just one base away, this is likely a sequencing read error. The rearrangement links TRBV6-8 to TRBJ2-7; unclear D gene. From germline, CDR1 is MNHGY and CDR2 SAAAGT. Trimming removed 5 bases from V and 1 base from J, with 21 bases in between. The CDR3 runs 17 residues. The CDR3 reads CASSRVGRPPHSYEQYF. In nucleotides, the CDR3 is TGTGCCAGCAGTAGGGTGGGCCGACCGCCCCATTCCTACGAGCAGTACTTC.